The 26 T cell receptor beta chains reported below all come from one sample, sequenced in a study of shared clonotypes between healthy human individuals. Sequenced by immunoSEQ multiplex PCR; TCRdb stores in-frame clones only, minus some. The table records roughly 660,000 clones, around 91% of them present only once. What was sequenced was memory CD8+ T cells from PBMCs. Sample subset: CD45RO+ cells pooled with CCR7-negative TemRA cells. These receptors all stem from a man aged 18-30 years in good health. Some clones in this sample may be carry-over from other donors' samples.

This sequence joins TRBV29-1 and TRBJ2-5; D is uncertain. V lost 6 bases, J lost 5 bases, and 22 bases lay in between. Germline V lookup: CDR1 SQVTM, CDR2 ANQGSEA. The CDR3 is 15 amino acids. The CDR3 DNA follows: TGCAGCGTGCTCGCGTTCATGGCCCCCCTGGAGACCCAGTACTTC. As protein: CSVLAFMAPLETQYF.

The CDR3 is CAWELGGHSYEQYF. The CDR3 DNA follows: TGTGCCTGGGAACTGGGGGGACATAGCTACGAGCAGTACTTC. The genes are TRBV30 and TRBJ2-7; D is possibly TRBD1 or TRBD2 (6 bases each). CDR3 length: 14 amino acids. V was clipped by 5 bases and J by 3 bases, with 17 bases between them. CDR1 is GTSNPN, CDR2 SVGIG, per germline (reference sequence).

The V call is TRBV7-9, the J call TRBJ1-1; D is unresolved. CDR1 SEHNR and CDR2 FQNEAQ come from the germline V gene (reference sequence). The CDR3 is 14 amino acids. The V and J ends lost 4 bases and 1 base respectively, with 10 bases between them. The CDR3 protein is CASSSVWANTEAFF. The CDR3 nucleotides are TGTGCCAGCAGCTCCGTGTGGGCGAACACTGAAGCTTTCTTT.

A remark on this clone: The sample contains more than one DNA sequence encoding this CDR3. This chain joins TRBV19 and TRBJ2-1; D is unclear. Germline V gene sequence: CDR1 LNHDA, CDR2 SQIVND (reference sequence). The CDR3 extends over 13 amino acids. V lost 3 bases to trimming and J lost 7 bases, with 10 bases between them. Written as DNA, the CDR3 is TGTGCCAGTAGTATTGGTATTAGGAATGAGCAGTTCTTC. This sequence encodes CASSIGIRNEQFF.

V and J are TRBV15 and TRBJ1-5; the D is unclear. The CDR3 runs 12 residues. Trimming left V 5 bases short and J 4 bases short, with 6 bases between. The V gene's germline CDR1 is LNHNV and CDR2 YYDKDF (reference sequence). CDR3 protein: CATSGGNQPQHF. For the CDR3, the DNA is TGTGCCACCAGCGGTGGGAATCAGCCCCAGCATTTT.

The chain is built from TRBV6-5 and TRBJ2-3; D gene ambiguous. The germline V gene has CDR1 MNHEY and CDR2 SVGAGI. The CDR3 has 15 residues. Between the trimmed V and J ends, which lost 8 bases and 0 bases, there was a span of 15 bases. CDR3 sequence: CASAMTHPSTDTQYF. The DNA of the CDR3 is TGTGCCAGCGCGATGACTCACCCGAGCACAGATACGCAGTATTTT.

The chain's CDR3 is CAISDPGFSGNTIYF. The CDR3 nucleotides read TGTGCCATCAGTGATCCGGGCTTCTCTGGAAACACCATATATTTT. V and J are TRBV10-3 and TRBJ1-3; D gene uncertain. V lost 3 bases to trimming and J lost 0 bases, with 9 bases between them. Germline V gene lookup returns CDR1 ENHRY and CDR2 SYGVKD. The CDR3 covers 15 residues.

The chain employs TRBV10-3 and TRBJ1-3; D is ambiguous. In germline, CDR1 is ENHRY, CDR2 SYGVKD. Between the trimmed V and J ends, which lost 2 bases and 0 bases, there was a span of 5 bases. CDR3 length: 14 residues. CDR3 protein: CAISEPTSGNTIYF. DNA for the CDR3: TGTGCCATCAGTGAGCCCACCTCTGGAAACACCATATATTTT.

The chain combines TRBV27 with TRBJ2-7; D is perhaps TRBD1 or TRBD2 (5 bases each). The CDR3 is made up of 13 amino acids. Per the germline V gene, CDR1 is MNHEY and CDR2 is SMNVEV (reference sequence). V lost 5 bases and J lost 5, with 13 bases in between. CDR3 DNA sequence: TGTGCCAGCAGTAGATTCGGGGCGGACGAGCAGTACTTC. The encoded protein is CASSRFGADEQYF.

This clone was detected a few times. Its ends do not fully match the called genes, so a read error is possible. The chain joins TRBV28 to TRBJ1-5; no firm D call. The CDR3 is 15 amino acids. From germline, CDR1 is MDHEN and CDR2 SYDVKM. CDR3 sequence: CASSLTPVTGYMSTF. CDR3 in DNA: TGTGCCAGCAGCCTCACCCCCGTTACGGGGTACATGTCCACCTTT.

Only one count was recorded for this clone. The DNA for the CDR3 is TGTGCCAGCAGCTTAGCGTTCCTCAGGGACAATCAGCCCCAGCATTTT. This codes for CASSLAFLRDNQPQHF. The chain uses TRBV7-8 and TRBJ1-5; possibly TRBD1 for D (5 bases). V was shortened by 0 bases and J by 3 bases, with 12 bases between the two germline ends. Germline values: CDR1 SGHVS, CDR2 FQNEAQ. CDR3 length: 16 residues.

The chain uses TRBV29-1 and TRBJ2-7, with 7 bases aligning to TRBD1. CDR3 length: 13 amino acids. V lost 0 bases to trimming and J lost 6 bases; unmatched junction nucleotides: 5. Per germline, CDR1 SQVTM and CDR2 ANQGSEA. CDR3 region: CSVEDEGAGEQYF. The CDR3, as DNA: TGCAGCGTTGAAGATGAGGGGGCCGGCGAGCAGTACTTC.

This clone turned up a few times. In the same sample, other DNA sequences code for this CDR3. The chain links TRBV19 to TRBJ1-1, with D unresolved. Trimming took off 5 bases at V and 5 bases at J, with 6 bases between the two ends. Germline V lookup: CDR1 LNHDA, CDR2 SQIVND (reference sequence). The CDR3 sequence is 11 residues long. The CDR3 bases are TGTGCCAGTAGTTGGGGAACTGAAGCTTTCTTT. This translates into CASSWGTEAFF.

The chain carries TRBV11-2 and TRBJ2-2; D uncertain. Trimming took off 7 bases at V and 4 bases at J, with 7 bases between the two ends. Germline CDR1 and CDR2: SGHAT and FQNNGV. The CDR3 totals 12 residues. This CDR3 reads CASTPRTGELFF. For the CDR3, the DNA is TGTGCCAGCACCCCTCGCACCGGGGAGCTGTTTTTT. The entire variable domain, with the rest obtained from reference TRBV11-2 and TRBJ2-2, is as follows: EAGVAQSPRYKIIEKRQSVAFWCNPISGHATLYWYQQILGQGPKLLIQFQNNGVVDDSQLPKDRFSAERLKGVDSTLKIQPAKLEDSAVYLCASTPRTGELFFGEGSRLTVL.

The DNA for the CDR3 is TGTGCCAGCAGTTCCAGCCCGGAGGGGGCCGAGCTGTTTTTT. It translates to CASSSSPEGAELFF. The J gene is TRBJ2-2, the V gene TRBV6-5; weak D call: TRBD1 (7 bases). Trimming removed 4 bases at V and 11 bases at J, with 17 bases between. The germline V gene has CDR1 MNHEY and CDR2 SVGAGI. The CDR3 covers 14 residues.

The chain carries TRBV5-1 and TRBJ2-7; unclear D gene. With 4 bases removed from V and 0 bases from J, the gap between germline ends came to 11 bases. The CDR3 extends over 14 amino acids. Germline CDR1 and CDR2: SGHRS and YFSETQ. The CDR3 spells CASSEIQSSYEQYF. DNA of the CDR3: TGCGCCAGCAGCGAAATACAGAGCTCCTACGAGCAGTACTTC.

This clone has a single count. The CDR3 coding sequence is TGTGCCAGCAGTCAAGGAATCCCCTACGAGCAGTACTTC. It encodes CASSQGIPYEQYF. This sequence joins TRBV27 and TRBJ2-7; no definite D call. V was clipped by 5 bases and J by 2 bases, with 10 bases between them. Germline CDR1 MNHEY, CDR2 SMNVEV (reference sequence). There are 13 residues in the CDR3.

V usage is TRBV27 and J usage is TRBJ2-1; the D is unclear. The V end was cut by 4 bases, the J end by 3 bases, with 13 bases between. The CDR3 has 15 residues. The germline V gene encodes CDR1 MNHEY and CDR2 SMNVEV (reference sequence). For the CDR3, the DNA is TGTGCCAGCAGTTCCCACGTGGAGTTCTACAATGAGCAGTTCTTC. It translates to CASSSHVEFYNEQFF.

The genes are TRBV7-9 and TRBJ1-1, with 7 bases matching TRBD1. The CDR3 loop spans 11 amino acids. Trimming at V came to 7 bases and at J to 6 bases, leaving 2 bases not matched to a gene. CDR1 is SEHNR, CDR2 FQNEAQ, per germline (reference sequence). CDR3 region: CASKQGPEAFF. Here the CDR3 DNA reads TGTGCCAGCAAACAGGGGCCTGAAGCTTTCTTT. Looking up the rest from reference TRBV7-9 and TRBJ1-1 gives the full variable domain: DTGVSQNPRHKITKRGQNVTFRCDPISEHNRLYWYRQTLGQGPEFLTYFQNEAQLEKSRLLSDRFSAERPKGSFSTLEIQRTEQGDSAMYLCASKQGPEAFFGQGTRLTVV.

The rearrangement joins TRBV6-5 to TRBJ2-5; 7 bases line up with TRBD2. The CDR3 extends over 14 amino acids. With 2 bases clipped from V and 5 bases from J, the junction kept 5 bases outside the gene matches. CDR1 MNHEY and CDR2 SVGAGI come from the germline V gene. For the CDR3, the DNA is TGTGCCAGCAGTTACCGGTCCGGGAGGGAGACCCAGTACTTC. This sequence encodes CASSYRSGRETQYF.

This clone was detected only once. The chain couples TRBV27 to TRBJ1-2; D remains ambiguous. The CDR3 covers 15 residues. Germline values: CDR1 MNHEY, CDR2 SMNVEV (reference sequence). V was clipped by 0 bases and J by 5 bases, with 13 bases between them. CDR3 coding DNA: TGTGCCAGCAGTTTATCCGCCGCAGGAGCATATGGCTACACCTTC. This gives the protein CASSLSAAGAYGYTF.

This clone was seen only once. The rearrangement joins TRBV4-1 to TRBJ2-7; TRBD1 might be the D (6 bases). Germline V gives CDR1 MGHRA, CDR2 YSYEKL. This CDR3 is built from 15 residues. The V gene lost 1 base and the J gene lost 5 bases, with 15 bases spanning the gap. The CDR3 sequence is CASSQGDTRRNEQYF. CDR3 nucleotides: TGCGCCAGCAGCCAAGGGGACACGCGGCGGAACGAGCAGTACTTC.

The chain uses TRBV27 and TRBJ2-1; D is unclear. Germline loops: CDR1 MNHEY, CDR2 SMNVEV (reference sequence). This CDR3 has 12 residues. Trimming shortened V by 5 bases and J by 10 bases, and 12 bases separated the two germline ends. In nucleotides, the CDR3 is TGTGCCAGCAGTGAAGGGCTCGACGAGCAGTTCTTC. This translates into CASSEGLDEQFF.

This chain uses TRBV28 with TRBJ2-1; 9 bases match TRBD2. Germline V gene data show CDR1 as MDHEN and CDR2 as SYDVKM. The CDR3 has 16 residues. The V and J ends lost 2 bases and 3 bases, in that order; junction bases with no gene match: 5. The DNA of the CDR3 is TGTGCCAGCAGTTTAAGTAGCGGGAGTATCTACAATGAGCAGTTCTTC. Amino acid sequence: CASSLSSGSIYNEQFF.

The rearrangement uses TRBV7-9 and TRBJ1-2; no reliable D call. The CDR3 consists of 14 residues. Germline lookup yields CDR1 SEHNR and CDR2 FQNEAQ (reference sequence). Trimming took off 1 base at V and 0 bases at J, with 6 bases between the two ends. CDR3 coding DNA: TGTGCCAGCAGCTTAGTGGCCTCTAACTATGGCTACACCTTC. This codes for CASSLVASNYGYTF.

The CDR3 DNA sequence: TGTGCCAGCAGCCAAGTATGGTCTGCAACTAATGAAAAACTGTTTTTT. It encodes CASSQVWSATNEKLFF. The rearrangement links TRBV14 to TRBJ1-4; no firm D call. The CDR3 spans 16 residues. Germline assignment: CDR1 SGHDN and CDR2 FVKESK. V was cut by 1 base and J by 0 bases, with 9 bases left in between.